The T cell receptor beta chain under discussion was sequenced for a study of T-cell reconstitution after alpha-beta-depleted transplantation in children. Study-wide findings and caveats: T cells produced anew were the main source of T-cell counts and diversity one year after transplant. Expanded clones from the graft, numbering several hundred, reportedly supplied alpha-beta T cells about two months after transplant. After transplant, high TCRbeta diversity at day 60 in some patients arose from surviving recipient T cells and thymic progenitors.

V lost 8 bases to trimming and J lost 4 bases, with 11 bases between them. The CDR3 is made up of 12 amino acids. About this clonotype itself: Antigen: not known.

A library of TCRbeta sequences, prepared with unique molecular identifiers, was generated. Via MiXCR, TCRdb re-called the PCR reads, giving one row per CDR3 protein. The sample includes some 310,000 distinct CDR3 sequences, over 20% of them seen just once. The clonotype originates from a male patient between 10 and 17 years old who had a stem cell transplant for acute lymphoblastic leukemia, so the T cells may come from the graft donor. This chain uses TRBV12-3 or TRBV12-4 with TRBJ1-1; D is undetermined. Sample: PBMCs, mostly from graft donor cells, taken 180 days after TCRalphabeta/CD19-depleted stem cell transplant. CDR3 region: CASALLGTEAFF. Written as DNA, the CDR3 is TGTGCCAGCGCTCTACTGGGCACTGAAGCTTTCTTT.